Listed here is a single TCR beta chain. Its recognized antigen is unknown. There are no base qualities to consult, and no much larger clone falls within one base. The sample belongs to a study of blood T cell dynamics during melanoma immunotherapy (dated by TCRdb to 2018 to 2021). Describing the broader study: All patients had metastatic melanoma and were given first-line pembrolizumab or nivolumab plus ipilimumab as standard of care in the United Kingdom. To find early correlates of response, the study profiled the peripheral T cell receptor repertoires of patients with metastatic melanoma both before and after one cycle of checkpoint inhibitor therapy. The training cohort consisted of consecutive patients, while an additional independent group of patients from the same centre was pooled to form an external validation set. Study-level results and caveats: Unlike progressors, patients who went on to achieve disease control showed a bifurcated reorganization of the PBMC repertoire at W3, with either increased clonality or increased diversity. Whether the T cell clones driving repertoire changes were melanoma-specific or reflected general immune activation could not be determined in the study. The relatively small sample size was acknowledged as something that could potentially limit how far the results can be generalized.

Reading the label with the study, this specimen's time point is: pre-treatment baseline. Blood samples were taken before treatment (T0) and at week 3 (W3), following the first cycle of checkpoint blockade. Except for a couple of patients with rapid clinical progression, response was assessed 12 weeks after the first infusion by RECIST 1.1; disease control meant complete response, partial response or stable disease. Patients with prior systemic cancer treatment, concomitant immunosuppressant therapy or synchronous other active malignancies were excluded. Both bulk PBMC and plasma cell-free DNA were sequenced for TCR beta so that circulating cells and T cell turnover could be tracked. Lymphoprep and SepMate tubes were used to isolate PBMC from blood, and red cell lysis was then performed. QIAamp DNA Blood Mini kits were used to extract DNA from PBMC and sorted T cell subsets. Every bulk PBMC sample had a fixed 350 ng of DNA loaded. Following the manufacturer instructions, the immunoSEQ TCRb Assay kit was used to amplify TCR beta CDR3 sequences from genomic DNA. The KAPA Library Quantification Kit for Illumina platforms was used to quantify pooled libraries by qPCR. Pooled libraries were sequenced on an Illumina NextSeq 500, clustered at about 0.55-1.2 pM. For the original study's pipeline: TCR data were analyzed using immunoSEQ ANALYZER and the R LymphoSeq package. A rearrangement efficiency score was calculated as productive divided by the sum of productive and non-productive CDR3 sequences. Clonality was assessed using the Gini coefficient and diversity using the Renyi index at alpha=1, with pairwise comparisons between timepoints within each patient. Clonal relatedness used an edit distance of 3, and repertoire similarity used the Bhattacharyya coefficient, both computed in LymphoSeq. To classify response, a linear discriminant analysis based on week-3 changes in clonality and diversity was built with the R MASS and caret packages. Here the immuneACCESS table is served through TCRdb, limited to in-frame sequences with V and J called. Missing clones are a known gap in these copies; in checked studies unresolved V genes cover under half, and the rest lacks a known reason. V, J and clone size reflect that table, while D and trimming were determined from the DNA. The sample profile shows about 4,900 clones; 70% to 90% of them were found once. Around 35% of the sample is held by the ten biggest clonotypes.

From its cysteine to its phenylalanine, the CDR3 spans 14 amino acids. The DNA shown is the 42-base CDR3, in frame from base 1. Trimming at the junction amounts to 2 bases on V and 3 bases on J, and the germline ends lie 11 bases apart. Looking up the germline V gene yields CDR1 ENHRY and CDR2 SYGVKD. Source: blood, taken from a patient treated with checkpoint blockade. The V gene is TRBV10-3 and the J gene is TRBJ2-7; TRBD1 is a possible D gene, resting on 5 matching bases. This clonotype was sampled from a human donor with melanoma. The base sequence is TGTGCCATCAGTGAGCCGGACACACACTACGAGCAGTACTTC. Its coded protein is CAISEPDTHYEQYF.